These 15 T cell receptor beta chains came from one sample sequenced in a study of cytomegalovirus exposure and HLA in healthy donors. PCR amplification relied on 60 Vbeta primers (plus 13 Jbeta primers). Sequencing was performed with immunoSEQ multiplex PCR; in TCRdb, only in-frame clones are kept and a portion is missing. The data hold some 150,000 clones, with roughly 70% observed a single time. The sample consisted of PBMCs. The receptor source for this set is a man aged 50 to 60 in good health and CMV-seropositive.

The table lists this clone with a few counts. The J gene is TRBJ2-1, the V gene TRBV6-5, with unresolved D. CDR3 length equals 13 residues. V lost 8 bases and J lost 10, with 18 bases in between. Germline V gene sequence: CDR1 MNHEY, CDR2 SVGAGI. The CDR3 coding sequence is TGTGCCAGCCGTCAAACCCAAGTTCAGGAGCAGTTCTTC. Translated, it gives CASRQTQVQEQFF.

This chain joins TRBV11-3 and TRBJ2-2, with D maybe TRBD1 (6 bases). CDR1 is SGHNT, CDR2 YENEEA, per germline. CDR3 size: 15 residues. V lost 4 bases and J lost 6, with 15 bases in between. CDR3 DNA: TGTGCCAGCAGCTCCAAGGCAGGGGTGGCCGGGGAGCTGTTTTTT. Protein product: CASSSKAGVAGELFF.

This rearrangement joins TRBV10-2 to TRBJ2-7; 7 positions agree with TRBD2. This CDR3 is 13 amino acids long. V shed 9 bases, J shed 4 bases, and the junction held 9 bases outside the gene matches. Germline values: CDR1 WSHSY, CDR2 SAAADI. DNA for the CDR3: TGCGCCAGTAGACTAGCACAACCATACGAGCAGTACTTC. Its protein product is CASRLAQPYEQYF.

With regard to this clone: The junction departs from the called germline gene at one end, perhaps through a read error. The rearrangement joins TRBV2 to TRBJ2-3; TRBD1 might be the D (6 bases). The CDR3 spans 14 residues. Germline loops: CDR1 SNHLY, CDR2 FYNNEI. This CDR3 is CASREGQPTDTQYF. The CDR3 DNA is TGTGCCAGCAGGGAAGGACAGCCCACAGATACGCAGTATTTT.

The CDR3: CASSETGGVGTGELFF. The DNA of the CDR3 is TGCGCCAGCAGTGAGACAGGGGGCGTCGGGACCGGGGAGCTGTTTTTT. V is TRBV10-2 and J is TRBJ2-2, with TRBD1 matching 9 bases. CDR3 length: 16 amino acids. The germline gives CDR1 WSHSY, CDR2 SAAADI. V trimming: 2 bases; J trimming: 5 bases; junction bases outside the gene matches: 6.

In its sample, this clone was seen a few times. This sequence joins TRBV6-5 and TRBJ1-1; TRBD1 might be the D (5 bases). Trimming left V 0 bases short and J 7 bases short, with 6 bases between. Germline-derived CDR1 and CDR2 are MNHEY and SVGAGI. The CDR3 runs 12 residues. In DNA, the CDR3 is TGTGCCAGCAGTTACTCGGGGGGTGAAGCTTTCTTT. Residues: CASSYSGGEAFF.

This clone was seen only a few times. The rearrangement uses TRBV7-8 and TRBJ2-1; TRBD2 aligns across 10 bases. The CDR3 is 17 residues long. The ends lost 1 base at V and 7 bases at J; junction bases unmatched: 10. Germline V gene lookup returns CDR1 SGHVS and CDR2 FQNEAQ. The CDR3 here is CASSLVILAGEGNEQFF. The DNA of the CDR3 is TGTGCCAGCAGCTTAGTAATCCTAGCGGGGGAGGGAAATGAGCAGTTCTTC.

In this sample, this clone turned up once. The gene calls are TRBV27 and TRBJ1-2; 9 bases agree with TRBD1. This CDR3 is 14 amino acids long. The V segment lost 4 bases and the J segment 8 bases; nucleotides outside the gene matches: 8. CDR1 is MNHEY and CDR2 is SMNVEV in the germline V gene (reference sequence). The CDR3 region has the DNA TGTGCCAGCAGTTCTCCGGGACAGGGTTTAGGCTACACCTTC. As protein: CASSSPGQGLGYTF.

The chain is built from TRBV27 and TRBJ1-1, with D tentatively TRBD1 (5 bases). The CDR3 length is 18 residues. Trimming left V 7 bases short and J 1 base short, with 25 bases between. Germline values: CDR1 MNHEY, CDR2 SMNVEV (reference sequence). CDR3 sequence: CASKQLTFRGVGNTEAFF. The CDR3 DNA reads TGTGCCAGCAAACAGCTGACTTTTCGGGGGGTGGGGAACACTGAAGCTTTCTTT.

This clone was observed once. V and J are TRBV5-1 and TRBJ1-4; D unresolved. The CDR3 is 13 amino acids. Germline V gives CDR1 SGHRS, CDR2 YFSETQ. Trimming cost V 1 base and J 4 bases, with 5 bases left between them. CDR3 nucleotides: TGCGCCAGCAGCTTGCACGGTAATGAAAAACTGTTTTTT. Its translation: CASSLHGNEKLFF.

The chain links TRBV5-6 to TRBJ2-3, with 12 bases lining up with TRBD2. V gave up 4 bases and J gave up 4 bases; unmatched junction bases: 10. Germline V gene lookup returns CDR1 SGHDT and CDR2 YYEEEE. The CDR3 runs 17 residues. This CDR3 is CASSPATSGRSADTQYF. The CDR3 DNA sequence: TGTGCCAGCAGCCCTGCTACTAGCGGGAGGTCGGCAGATACGCAGTATTTT.

The genes are TRBV19 and TRBJ1-4; D uncertain. The CDR3 runs to 15 residues. Germline CDR1 LNHDA, CDR2 SQIVND (reference sequence). Between the trimmed V and J ends, which lost 5 bases and 5 bases, there was a span of 15 bases. The CDR3 DNA is TGTGCCAGTAGTCATGACGGAGACCCGAATGAAAAACTGTTTTTT. It yields the protein CASSHDGDPNEKLFF.

This clone has just one count. V gene TRBV5-1 combines with J gene TRBJ2-3; possibly TRBD1 for D (5 bases). This CDR3 is built from 13 residues. V was trimmed by 3 bases and J by 2 bases, leaving 7 bases between them. Germline CDR1 reads SGHRS; CDR2 reads YFSETQ. This CDR3 is CASSSGPTDTQYF. The CDR3 DNA reads as TGCGCCAGCAGCTCAGGGCCCACAGATACGCAGTATTTT.

This sequence joins TRBV27 and TRBJ2-1; 7 nucleotides line up with TRBD2. Germline CDR1 reads MNHEY; CDR2 reads SMNVEV (reference sequence). The CDR3 contains 16 residues. The V gene end was trimmed by 4 bases and the J gene end by 5 bases; junction bases not matched to a gene: 11. The CDR3 sequence: CASSSGERGGNNEQFF. The CDR3, as DNA: TGTGCCAGCAGTTCGGGTGAGCGGGGTGGCAACAATGAGCAGTTCTTC.

J is TRBJ1-1 and V is TRBV29-1; D uncertain. Trimming removed 4 bases from V and 10 bases from J, with 13 bases in between. The CDR3 has 11 amino acids. Looked up from germline, CDR1 is SQVTM and CDR2 is ANQGSEA. The CDR3 spells CSVASPSPAFF. The CDR3 nucleotides read TGCAGCGTTGCTTCCCCGTCCCCAGCTTTCTTT.